This is a list of T cell receptor beta chains from one sample in a study of OX40 agonist ivuxolimab in advanced cancers. Profiling relied on immunoSEQ multiplex PCR, and the TCRdb table lists in-frame clones only, not all of them. Of around 72,000 clones listed, about 84% were seen once; the top ten hold 5%. The material was CD4+ or CD8+ T cells sorted from blood, obtained in a trial of the OX40 agonist ivuxolimab. These TCRs come from an adult with an advanced solid tumor such as melanoma, head and neck, liver or kidney cancer. CDR3s leave out the opening cysteine and the closing phenylalanine or tryptophan. Not every row has a clone size; where given, it reads once, few, many or a size class.

size	V	J	CDR3
-	TRBV6-5	TRBJ1-2	ASMGSFHGYT
once	TRBV7-2	TRBJ2-5	ASSLVNPAEQY
-	TRBV5-1	TRBJ1-1	ASSRGVATEAF
few	TRBV7-9	TRBJ1-1	ASSLARGPTEAF
-	TRBV5-1	TRBJ2-7	ASNNRDREGEQY
-	TRBV11-3	TRBJ1-5	ASSLGFGADQPQH
-	TRBV5-1	TRBJ1-3	ASSLTTTGSSGNTIY
-	TRBV5-8	TRBJ1-5	ASSLQGYSNQPQH
once	TRBV20-1	TRBJ2-7	SAGGYEQY
many	TRBV7-9	TRBJ1-2	ASSRDQAAYGYT
-	TRBV2	TRBJ2-1	ASSPGLGSYNEQF
-	TRBV29-1	TRBJ1-2	SVVGQGYGYT
once	TRBV6-6	TRBJ1-5	ASSPSTVPGQPQH
-	TRBV5-1	TRBJ2-1	ASSLVGVNEQF
-	TRBV7-2	TRBJ1-1	ASSRGQRLNTEAF
once	TRBV9	TRBJ2-1	ASSVVGIGEQF
-	TRBV19	TRBJ1-2	ASTTPGQGYGYT
-	TRBV27	TRBJ1-2	ASSLYSIFGYT
-	TRBV30	TRBJ2-7	TWSVLRGYSYEQY
-	TRBV7-2	TRBJ2-3	ASSPGRPSGGQGTQY